These 12 T cell receptor beta chains originate from one sample sequenced in a study of post-analysis software for immune sequencing data. Regarding the study as a whole: Five or six TRBV segments, TRBV5-6, TRBV5-1 and TRBV20-1 among them, were found more frequent in patients than controls.

cDNA libraries of TCR beta carried unique molecular identifiers. Using its own MiXCR run on the PCR reads, TCRdb lists one record per CDR3 protein. Seen here are fewer than 850,000 distinct CDR3 sequences, about 45% observed once, and the top ten hold roughly 4.4%. Antigens of these TCRs are unknown. The sample consisted of blood. Receptors originate from a girl between 10 and 17 years old with multiple sclerosis.

The V gene is TRBV20-1, the J gene TRBJ2-3; 14 nucleotides align to TRBD2. This CDR3 region has 20 residues. The V gene end was trimmed by 6 bases and the J gene end by 3 bases; junction bases not matched to a gene: 20. Germline CDR1 reads DFQATT; CDR2 reads SNEGSKA (reference sequence). CDR3 region: CSAPSQLGTSGRLETDTQYF. The CDR3 region has the DNA TGCAGTGCCCCGTCGCAACTAGGGACTAGCGGGAGATTGGAGACAGATACGCAGTATTTT.

This clonotype was recorded a few times. The rearrangement uses TRBV5-1 and TRBJ2-7; weak D call: TRBD2 (5 bases). V was cut by 4 bases and J by 7 bases, with 15 bases left in between. The CDR3 runs to 13 residues. The germline V gene encodes CDR1 SGHRS and CDR2 YFSETQ. Written as DNA, the CDR3 is TGCGCCAGCAGCCCTGGGCCGTCGGGGGAGCAGTACTTC. The encoded protein is CASSPGPSGEQYF.

The chain has TRBV28 and TRBJ2-1, with 9 nucleotides matching TRBD2. CDR3 length: 14 amino acids. Germline V gives CDR1 MDHEN, CDR2 SYDVKM. V gave up 7 bases and J gave up 10 bases; unmatched junction bases: 11. The CDR3 loop is CASTLAGKFGEQFF. The CDR3 DNA follows: TGTGCCAGCACTCTAGCGGGAAAGTTCGGCGAGCAGTTCTTC.

This chain connects TRBV5-6 to TRBJ2-1, with D perhaps TRBD2 (6 bases). The CDR3 loop spans 15 amino acids. Germline values: CDR1 SGHDT, CDR2 YYEEEE. Trimming took off 3 bases at V and 0 bases at J, with 10 bases between the two ends. As DNA, the CDR3 is TGTGCCAGCAGCTCAGGGAGGAGCTCCTACAATGAGCAGTTCTTC. It codes for CASSSGRSSYNEQFF.

This clonotype was counted a few times. This chain links TRBV12-3 or TRBV12-4 with TRBJ1-5; D may be TRBD1 (5 bases). Trimming left V 5 bases short and J 6 bases short, with 17 bases between. This CDR3 contains 15 residues. The CDR3 DNA follows: TGTGCCAGCAGTCCGGCCGTGGGGCGAAGTCAGCCCCAGCATTTT. It encodes CASSPAVGRSQPQHF.

The chain employs TRBV7-3 and TRBJ2-1; 9 positions agree with TRBD2. The CDR3 covers 18 residues. V was pared by 1 base and J by 6 bases, with 13 bases of the junction left unmatched. Germline V CDR1 and CDR2: SGHTA, FQGTGA. CDR3 in DNA: TGTGCCAGCAGCTTAAGAGGGGGTGGGCTAGCGGGACGCAATGAGCAGTTCTTC. Its protein product is CASSLRGGGLAGRNEQFF.

The chain couples TRBV6-1 to TRBJ2-5; a possible D gene is TRBD2 (5 bases). CDR3 length equals 13 residues. CDR1 is MNHNS, CDR2 SASEGT, per germline. V dropped 6 bases and J dropped 5 bases, with 13 bases sitting between them. The CDR3 nucleotides are TGTGCCAGCAGAAAAAGAGGGTGGGAGACCCAGTACTTC. Translating gives CASRKRGWETQYF.

This CDR3 reads CAWSRDRQAAFF. DNA for the CDR3: TGTGCCTGGAGTCGAGACCGCCAAGCAGCTTTCTTT. This chain uses TRBV30 with TRBJ1-1; D call uncertain. This CDR3 is built from 12 residues. Germline lookup yields CDR1 GTSNPN and CDR2 SVGIG (reference sequence). Trimming shortened V by 2 bases and J by 10 bases, and 14 bases separated the two germline ends.

The V call is TRBV9, the J call TRBJ2-4, with TRBD1 matching over 7 bases. This CDR3 is 15 amino acids long. CDR1 is SGDLS, CDR2 YYNGEE, per germline. The junction had 10 bases not matched to a gene; V was cut back by 3 bases and J by 7 bases. In nucleotides, the CDR3 is TGTGCCAGCAGCGAAACCGGGACAGCTCACAACATTCAGTACTTC. Encoded protein: CASSETGTAHNIQYF.

V is TRBV27 and J is TRBJ1-2; 8 bases agree with TRBD1. Germline V lookup: CDR1 MNHEY, CDR2 SMNVEV (reference sequence). The ends lost 4 bases at V and 4 bases at J; junction bases unmatched: 2. The CDR3 extends over 13 amino acids. CDR3 DNA sequence: TGTGCCAGCAGTTACGACAGGGGCTATGGCTACACCTTC. Its translation: CASSYDRGYGYTF.

V and J are TRBV11-2 and TRBJ2-1; 12 nucleotides line up with TRBD2. The CDR3 totals 17 residues. Trimming at V came to 0 bases and at J to 6 bases, leaving 6 bases not matched to a gene. Germline loops: CDR1 SGHAT, CDR2 FQNNGV. CDR3 sequence: CASSLDILAGGANEQFF. CDR3 in DNA: TGTGCCAGCAGCTTAGACATCCTAGCGGGAGGGGCCAATGAGCAGTTCTTC.

V is TRBV11-2 and J is TRBJ2-4; either TRBD1 or TRBD2 may supply D (6 bases each). This CDR3 comprises 17 residues. V was shortened by 3 bases and J by 0 bases, with 15 bases between the two germline ends. CDR1 and CDR2 (germline): SGHAT, FQNNGV. Here the CDR3 reads CASSLSRGQGAKNIQYF. The CDR3, as DNA: TGTGCCAGCAGCTTGAGTCGGGGGCAAGGAGCCAAAAACATTCAGTACTTC.